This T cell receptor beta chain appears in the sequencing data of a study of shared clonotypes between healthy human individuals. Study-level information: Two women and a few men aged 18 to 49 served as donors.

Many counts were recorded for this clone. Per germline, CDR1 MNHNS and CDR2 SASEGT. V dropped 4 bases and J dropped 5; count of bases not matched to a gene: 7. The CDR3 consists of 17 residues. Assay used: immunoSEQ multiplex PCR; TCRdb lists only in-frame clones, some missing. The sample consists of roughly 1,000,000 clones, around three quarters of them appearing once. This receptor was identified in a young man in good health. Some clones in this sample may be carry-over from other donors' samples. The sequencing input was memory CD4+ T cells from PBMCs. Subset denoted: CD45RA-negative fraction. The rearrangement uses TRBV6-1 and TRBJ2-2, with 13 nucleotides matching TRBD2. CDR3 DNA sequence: TGTGCCAGCAGTGCGACTAGCGGGAGGCGTTATACCGGGGAGCTGTTTTTT. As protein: CASSATSGRRYTGELFF.